This TCR beta chain was sequenced in a study of T cell changes during pregnancy in multiple sclerosis (dated by TCRdb to between 2018 and 2021). For the wider study: The study examined how the T cell repertoire changed over the course of pregnancy in women with multiple sclerosis.

The library relied on the immunoSEQ multiplex PCR assay. Sourced from immuneACCESS, this table was stored by TCRdb with only in-frame sequences that have V and J called. A share of the clones is absent; for the studies checked, an unresolved V gene accounts for under half, and the remainder has no known explanation. The sample profile shows tens of thousands of clones; 70% to 90% of them were found once. The top ten constitute around 1.6% of the sample. On this clone: It lacks a known antigen. Nothing much larger sits one base from this clone, and base qualities are not available.

From its cysteine to its phenylalanine, the CDR3 spans 14 amino acids. Of the read, only the CDR3 DNA is kept; its 42 bases are in frame from base 1. The junction carries 7 bases between V and J, which are trimmed by 0 bases and 4 bases respectively. Per the germline V gene (reference sequence), LNHDA is the CDR1 and SQIVND is the CDR2. The chain is made from TRBV19 and TRBJ1-5; the D gene lacks a confident call. The sequences come from peripheral blood, collected in the first trimester of pregnancy. The source is a female donor with multiple sclerosis, enrolled in a pregnancy study. The DNA sequence is given as TGTGCCAGTAGTATAGAACCGGTTAATCAGCCCCAGCATTTT. This yields the protein CASSIEPVNQPQHF. Reference TRBV19 and TRBJ1-5 proteins supply the regions before and after the CDR3; the full variable domain is: DGGITQSPKYLFRKEGQNVTLSCEQNLNHDAMYWYRQDPGQGLRLIYYSQIVNDFQKGDIAEGYSVSREKKESFPLTVTSAQKNPTAFYLCASSIEPVNQPQHFGDGTRLSIL.